These 17 T cell receptor beta chains were sequenced from one sample in a study of Graves' ophthalmopathy and Graves' hyperthyroidism. Amplification of TCR beta CDR3 regions used RNA transcripts. The first round was an RT-PCR with HTBI primers, and the second round was a multiplex PCR. MiXCR was run by TCRdb on the multiplex PCR reads, yielding one entry per CDR3 protein. This table holds hundreds of thousands of distinct CDR3 sequences, over 40% found once. Sequencing input: peripheral blood. The receptors originated from an adult man with Graves' ophthalmopathy.

V usage is TRBV12-3 or TRBV12-4 and J usage is TRBJ2-2; 7 nucleotides agree with TRBD1. V shed 6 bases and J 4 bases; nucleotides not matched to a gene: 5. This CDR3 contains 14 residues. The CDR3 coding sequence is TGTGCCAGCAGAGGGGACAGCCTCACCGGGGAGCTGTTTTTT. Protein: CASRGDSLTGELFF.

The gene calls are TRBV12-5 and TRBJ1-2; D might be TRBD1 (6 bases). V lost 0 bases, J lost 5 bases, and 13 bases lay in between. This CDR3 region has 15 residues. Germline lookup yields CDR1 LGHNT and CDR2 FRNRAP. The CDR3 region is CASGLVMDRKYGYTF. CDR3 coding DNA: TGTGCTAGTGGTTTGGTCATGGACAGAAAATATGGCTACACCTTC.

The V gene is TRBV12-3 or TRBV12-4, the J gene TRBJ1-2; tentative D call: TRBD1 (6 bases). Between the trimmed V and J ends, which lost 3 bases and 12 bases, there was a span of 17 bases. This CDR3 is 13 amino acids long. The CDR3 here is CASSFPGAGGHTF. Written as DNA, the CDR3 is TGTGCCAGCAGTTTCCCGGGGGCGGGAGGCCACACCTTC.

In this sample, this clonotype turned up a few times. The chain is built from TRBV12-3 or TRBV12-4 and TRBJ1-5; D is uncertain. CDR3 length: 12 residues. Trimming took off 8 bases at V and 5 bases at J, with 10 bases between the two ends. CDR3 coding DNA: TGTGCCAGCTCATTCCCAGATCAGCCCCAGCATTTT. Encoded protein: CASSFPDQPQHF.

The V gene is TRBV29-1, the J gene TRBJ1-1; D unresolved. The CDR3 is 14 residues long. The germline V gene has CDR1 SQVTM and CDR2 ANQGSEA. Trimming removed 8 bases at V and 0 bases at J, with 16 bases between. In DNA, the CDR3 is TGCAGCACTCCCTTCGGCGGGATGAACACTGAAGCTTTCTTT. Translating it yields CSTPFGGMNTEAFF.

This clonotype showed up many times. The chain combines TRBV20-1 with TRBJ1-2; 8 bases fit TRBD1. Germline loops: CDR1 DFQATT, CDR2 SNEGSKA (reference sequence). V shed 3 bases, J shed 6 bases, and the junction held 9 bases outside the gene matches. There are 14 residues in the CDR3. CDR3 residues: CSASPGTGRNGYTF. The CDR3 DNA sequence: TGCAGTGCTAGCCCCGGGACAGGCAGGAATGGCTACACCTTC.

There are a few counts of this clonotype. The chain couples TRBV5-1 to TRBJ1-1; D gene uncertain. This CDR3 has 15 amino acids. Per the germline V gene, CDR1 is SGHRS and CDR2 is YFSETQ. Trimming stripped 4 bases from V and 0 bases from J, with 13 bases between. CDR3 sequence (DNA): TGCGCCAGCAGCCCCACCAAGAGCATGAACACTGAAGCTTTCTTT. Translation gives CASSPTKSMNTEAFF.

This clonotype was detected ten times or more. The V call is TRBV29-1, the J call TRBJ1-2; D ambiguous. This CDR3 has 11 residues. Per the germline V gene, CDR1 is SQVTM and CDR2 is ANQGSEA. V lost 7 bases and J 2 bases, leaving 8 bases between the germline ends. CDR3 in DNA: TGCAGCGCCGGAGAGAACTATGGCTACACCTTC. Its protein is CSAGENYGYTF. Full variable domain (outside the CDR3, taken from reference TRBV29-1 and TRBJ1-2): SAVISQKPSRDICQRGTSLTIQCQVDSQVTMMFWYRQQPGQSLTLIATANQGSEATYESGFVIDKFPISRPNLTFSTLTVSNMSPEDSSIYLCSAGENYGYTFGSGTRLTVV.

V is TRBV10-3 and J is TRBJ1-4, with D tentatively TRBD1 (5 bases). The germline V and J ends were trimmed by 3 bases and 8 bases, with 10 bases remaining between them. In germline, CDR1 is ENHRY, CDR2 SYGVKD. The CDR3 contains 13 residues. CDR3 protein: CAISDGTGEKLFF. The CDR3 nucleotides are TGTGCCATCAGTGATGGGACCGGCGAAAAACTGTTTTTT.

The chain has TRBV7-3 and TRBJ1-2; no clear D. The germline V gene has CDR1 SGHTA and CDR2 FQGTGA. V was trimmed by 5 bases and J by 5 bases, leaving 15 bases between them. The CDR3 length is 14 residues. In nucleotides, the CDR3 is TGTGCCAGCAGCCAAGCTCCCGGGAAGTATGGCTACACCTTC. Residues: CASSQAPGKYGYTF.

This chain links TRBV12-3 or TRBV12-4 with TRBJ2-6; D may correspond to TRBD1 or TRBD2 (5 bases each). V lost 3 bases and J 0 bases, leaving 18 bases between the germline ends. This CDR3 spans 19 amino acids. The CDR3 reads CASSFRDAETFSGANVLTF. The CDR3 DNA sequence: TGTGCCAGCAGTTTTCGGGACGCCGAAACCTTCTCTGGGGCCAACGTCCTGACTTTC.

The table lists this clonotype with many counts. The J gene is TRBJ1-6, the V gene TRBV5-1, with D perhaps matching TRBD1 (5 bases). CDR1 is SGHRS and CDR2 is YFSETQ in the germline V gene. V lost 4 bases and J 6 bases, leaving 17 bases between the germline ends. The CDR3 runs to 16 residues. The CDR3 protein is CASSRWEQGVNSPLHF. The CDR3 region has the DNA TGCGCCAGCAGCCGATGGGAGCAGGGCGTTAATTCACCCCTCCACTTT.

About this clonotype: One end of the junction fails to match germline, which may point to a read error. This chain uses TRBV7-2 with TRBJ2-3, with TRBD2 identical over 10 bases. Germline CDR1 is SGHTA and CDR2 is FQGNSA. This CDR3 has 14 residues. CDR3 DNA: TGCGCCAGCAGCCATCTAGCGGGAGCAGATACGCAGTATTTT. Translation gives CASSHLAGADTQYF.

The chain uses TRBV20-1 and TRBJ2-5, with 8 nucleotides matching TRBD1. Trimming took 6 bases from V and 5 from J; bases not matched to a gene: 11. The CDR3 runs to 14 residues. Germline V gives CDR1 DFQATT, CDR2 SNEGSKA (reference sequence). CDR3 sequence reads: CSARVQGARETQYF. CDR3 coding DNA: TGCAGTGCCAGGGTCCAGGGGGCCCGGGAGACCCAGTACTTC.

The rearrangement joins TRBV19 to TRBJ2-6, with TRBD2 matching over 11 bases. Per the germline V gene, CDR1 is LNHDA and CDR2 is SQIVND (reference sequence). The CDR3 contains 19 residues. The trim removed 5 bases at V and 1 base at J, leaving 10 bases unmatched. The CDR3 DNA follows: TGTGCCAGTAGTTCGGGACTAGCGGTTCCCCTTTCTGGGGCCAACGTCCTGACTTTC. Translated: CASSSGLAVPLSGANVLTF.

The rearrangement joins TRBV2 to TRBJ1-5, with TRBD1 matching over 7 bases. The germline gives CDR1 SNHLY, CDR2 FYNNEI. With 4 bases clipped from V and 6 bases from J, the junction kept 3 bases outside the gene matches. The CDR3 is made up of 13 amino acids. The CDR3 bases are TGTGCCAGCAGTGTGACAGGGCGTCAGCCCCAGCATTTT. The encoded protein is CASSVTGRQPQHF.

On this clonotype itself: This may be a read error: a much more frequent sequence differs by one nucleotide. This chain uses TRBV7-9 with TRBJ1-3; tentative D call: TRBD1 (6 bases). Germline V gene sequence: CDR1 SEHNR, CDR2 FQNEAQ (reference sequence). The V and J ends lost 1 base and 7 bases respectively, with 14 bases between them. This CDR3 region has 15 residues. The CDR3 region has the DNA TGTGCCAGCAGCTTAGGGGGACACCCCCGGAACACCATATATTTT. This sequence encodes CASSLGGHPRNTIYF.